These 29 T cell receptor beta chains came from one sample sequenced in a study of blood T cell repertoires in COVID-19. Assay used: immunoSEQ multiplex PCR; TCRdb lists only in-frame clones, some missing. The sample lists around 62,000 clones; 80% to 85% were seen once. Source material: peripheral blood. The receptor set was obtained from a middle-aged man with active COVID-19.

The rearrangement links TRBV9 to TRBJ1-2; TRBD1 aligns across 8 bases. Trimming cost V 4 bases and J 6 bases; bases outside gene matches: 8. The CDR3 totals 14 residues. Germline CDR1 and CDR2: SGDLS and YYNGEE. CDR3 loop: CASSPQDRVHGYTF. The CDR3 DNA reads TGTGCCAGCAGCCCCCAGGACAGGGTTCATGGCTACACCTTC. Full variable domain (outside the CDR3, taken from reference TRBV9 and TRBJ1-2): DSGVTQTPKHLITATGQRVTLRCSPRSGDLSVYWYQQSLDQGLQFLIQYYNGEERAKGNILERFSAQQFPDLHSELNLSSLELGDSALYFCASSPQDRVHGYTFGSGTRLTVV.

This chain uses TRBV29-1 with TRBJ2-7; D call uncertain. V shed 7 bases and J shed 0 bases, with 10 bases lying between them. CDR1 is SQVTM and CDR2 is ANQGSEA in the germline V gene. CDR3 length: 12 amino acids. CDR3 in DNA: TGCAGCGCGGAGTTACACTCCTACGAGCAGTACTTC. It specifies CSAELHSYEQYF.

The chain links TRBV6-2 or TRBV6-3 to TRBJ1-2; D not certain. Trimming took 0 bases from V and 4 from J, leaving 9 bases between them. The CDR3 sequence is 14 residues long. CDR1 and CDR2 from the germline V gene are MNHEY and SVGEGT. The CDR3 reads CASSYSRSGYGYTF. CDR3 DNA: TGTGCCAGCAGTTACTCGAGGTCCGGCTATGGCTACACCTTC.

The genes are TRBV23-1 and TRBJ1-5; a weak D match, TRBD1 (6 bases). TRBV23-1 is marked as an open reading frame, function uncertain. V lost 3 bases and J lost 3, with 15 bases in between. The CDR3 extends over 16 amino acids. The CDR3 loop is CASSHPAGGPNQPQHF. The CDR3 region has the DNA TGCGCCAGCAGTCACCCCGCGGGGGGCCCCAATCAGCCCCAGCATTTT.

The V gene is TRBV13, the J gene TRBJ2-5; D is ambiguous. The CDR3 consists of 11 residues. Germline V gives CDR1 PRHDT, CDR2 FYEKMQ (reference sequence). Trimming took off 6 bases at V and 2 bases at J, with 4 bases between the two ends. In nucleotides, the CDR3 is TGTGCCAGCAGTTATCAAGAGACCCAGTACTTC. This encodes CASSYQETQYF.

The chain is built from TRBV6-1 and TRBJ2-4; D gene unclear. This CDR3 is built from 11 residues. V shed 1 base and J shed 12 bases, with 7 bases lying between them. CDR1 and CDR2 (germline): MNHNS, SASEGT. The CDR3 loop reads CASSEVGNQYF. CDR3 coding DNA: TGTGCCAGCAGTGAAGTCGGTAATCAGTACTTC.

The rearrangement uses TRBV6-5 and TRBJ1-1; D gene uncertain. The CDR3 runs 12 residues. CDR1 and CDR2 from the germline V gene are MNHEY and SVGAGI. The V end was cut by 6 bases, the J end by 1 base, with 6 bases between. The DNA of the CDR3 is TGTGCCAGCAGGAACAGGAACACTGAAGCTTTCTTT. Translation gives CASRNRNTEAFF.

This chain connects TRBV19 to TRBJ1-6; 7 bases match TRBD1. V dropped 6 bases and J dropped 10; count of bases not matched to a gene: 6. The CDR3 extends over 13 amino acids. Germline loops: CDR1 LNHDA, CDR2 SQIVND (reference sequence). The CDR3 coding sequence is TGTGCCAGTAGCTTAGACAGGGAATCACCCCTCCACTTT. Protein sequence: CASSLDRESPLHF.

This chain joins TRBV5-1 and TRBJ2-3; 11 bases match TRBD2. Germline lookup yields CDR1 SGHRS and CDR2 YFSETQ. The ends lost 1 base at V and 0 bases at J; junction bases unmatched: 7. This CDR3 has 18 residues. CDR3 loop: CASSLPQLAGGSTDTQYF. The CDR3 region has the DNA TGCGCCAGCAGCTTGCCCCAATTAGCGGGGGGGAGCACAGATACGCAGTATTTT.

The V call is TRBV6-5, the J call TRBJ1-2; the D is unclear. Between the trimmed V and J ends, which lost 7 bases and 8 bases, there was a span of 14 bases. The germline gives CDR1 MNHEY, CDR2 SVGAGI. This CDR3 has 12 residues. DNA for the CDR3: TGTGCCAGCAAATGGGAGGGAGGAGGCTACACCTTC. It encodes CASKWEGGGYTF.

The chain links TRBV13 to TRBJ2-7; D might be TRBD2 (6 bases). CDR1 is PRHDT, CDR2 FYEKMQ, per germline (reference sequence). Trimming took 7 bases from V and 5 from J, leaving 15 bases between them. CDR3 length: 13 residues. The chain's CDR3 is CASILSPGDEQYF. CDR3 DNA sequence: TGTGCCAGCATCCTCTCCCCGGGGGACGAGCAGTACTTC.

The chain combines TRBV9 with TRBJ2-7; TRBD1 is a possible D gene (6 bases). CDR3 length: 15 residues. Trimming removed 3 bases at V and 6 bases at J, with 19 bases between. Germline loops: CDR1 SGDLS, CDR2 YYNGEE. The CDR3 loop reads CASSAKDRIVAEQYF. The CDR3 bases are TGTGCCAGCAGCGCCAAAGACAGGATTGTCGCCGAGCAGTACTTC.

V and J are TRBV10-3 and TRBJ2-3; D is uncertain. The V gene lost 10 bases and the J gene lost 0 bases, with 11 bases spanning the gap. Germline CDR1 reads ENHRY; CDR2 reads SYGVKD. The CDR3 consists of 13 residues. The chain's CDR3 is CATNLPSTDTQYF. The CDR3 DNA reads TGTGCCACCAACTTGCCCAGCACAGATACGCAGTATTTT.

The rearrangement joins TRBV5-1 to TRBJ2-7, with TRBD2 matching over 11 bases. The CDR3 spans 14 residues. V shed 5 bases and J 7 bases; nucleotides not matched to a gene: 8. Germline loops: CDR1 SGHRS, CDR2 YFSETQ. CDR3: CASRALAGGVEQYF. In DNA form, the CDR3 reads TGCGCCAGCAGGGCCCTAGCGGGAGGAGTGGAGCAGTACTTC.

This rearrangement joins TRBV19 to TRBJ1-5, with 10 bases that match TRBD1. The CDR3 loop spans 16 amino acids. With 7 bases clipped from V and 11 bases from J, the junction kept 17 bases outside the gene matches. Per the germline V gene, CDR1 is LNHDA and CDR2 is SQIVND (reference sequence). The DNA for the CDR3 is TGTGCCAGTAAGATCTTCGGACAGGGGGGAGGTCTAGCCCAGCATTTT. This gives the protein CASKIFGQGGGLAQHF.

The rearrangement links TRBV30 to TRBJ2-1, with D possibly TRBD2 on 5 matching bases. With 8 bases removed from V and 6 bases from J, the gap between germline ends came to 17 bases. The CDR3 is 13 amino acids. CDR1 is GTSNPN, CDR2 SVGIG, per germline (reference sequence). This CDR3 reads CAADPTTLNEQFF. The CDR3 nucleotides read TGTGCCGCGGACCCGACTACCCTCAATGAGCAGTTCTTC.

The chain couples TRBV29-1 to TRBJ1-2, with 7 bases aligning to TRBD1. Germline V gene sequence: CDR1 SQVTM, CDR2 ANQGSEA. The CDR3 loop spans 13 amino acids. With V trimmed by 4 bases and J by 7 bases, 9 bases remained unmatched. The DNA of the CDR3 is TGCAGCGTTGGAGACAGGGTTAGTGGTGGCTACACCTTC. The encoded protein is CSVGDRVSGGYTF.

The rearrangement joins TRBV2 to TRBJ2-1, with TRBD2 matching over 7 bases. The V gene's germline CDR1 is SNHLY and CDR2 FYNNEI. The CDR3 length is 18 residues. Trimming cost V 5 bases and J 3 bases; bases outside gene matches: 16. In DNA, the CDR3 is TGTGCCAGCAGTTCGCGGGGGAGGCTAGCGGATTTCTACAATGAGCAGTTCTTC. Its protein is CASSSRGRLADFYNEQFF.

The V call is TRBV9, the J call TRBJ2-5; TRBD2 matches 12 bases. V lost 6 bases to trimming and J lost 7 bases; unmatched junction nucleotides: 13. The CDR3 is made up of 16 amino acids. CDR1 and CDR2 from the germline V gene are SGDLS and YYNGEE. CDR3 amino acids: CASNPGTSGSLGTQYF. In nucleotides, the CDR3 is TGTGCCAGCAACCCCGGGACTAGCGGGTCCCTGGGGACCCAGTACTTC.

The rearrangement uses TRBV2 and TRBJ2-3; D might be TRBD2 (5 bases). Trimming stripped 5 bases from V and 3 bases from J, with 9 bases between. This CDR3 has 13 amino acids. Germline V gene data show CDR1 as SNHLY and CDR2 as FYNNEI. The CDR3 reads CASSFQRTDTQYF. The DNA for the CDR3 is TGTGCCAGCAGTTTCCAGCGGACAGATACGCAGTATTTT.

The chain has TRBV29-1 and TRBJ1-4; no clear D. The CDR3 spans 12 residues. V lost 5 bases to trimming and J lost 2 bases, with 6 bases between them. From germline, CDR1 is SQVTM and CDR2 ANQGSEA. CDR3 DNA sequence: TGCAGCGTTCAGTGGACTAATGAAAAACTGTTTTTT. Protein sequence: CSVQWTNEKLFF.

The CDR3 DNA sequence: TGCAGCGTTGGGGCTGTCGGGGGATCTGAAGCTTTCTTT. This gives the protein CSVGAVGGSEAFF. The V call is TRBV29-1, the J call TRBJ1-1; the D gene is possibly TRBD1 (5 bases). The CDR3 runs to 13 residues. The V gene's germline CDR1 is SQVTM and CDR2 ANQGSEA. V was pared by 4 bases and J by 6 bases, with 15 bases between.

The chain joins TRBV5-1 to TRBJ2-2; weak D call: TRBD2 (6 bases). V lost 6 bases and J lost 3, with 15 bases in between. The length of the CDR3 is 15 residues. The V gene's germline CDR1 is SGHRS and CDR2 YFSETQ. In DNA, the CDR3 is TGCGCCAGCAACCGGGAGATAGGTTACACCGGGGAGCTGTTTTTT. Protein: CASNREIGYTGELFF. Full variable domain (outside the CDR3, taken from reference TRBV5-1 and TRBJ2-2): KAGVTQTPRYLIKTRGQQVTLSCSPISGHRSVSWYQQTPGQGLQFLFEYFSETQRNKGNFPGRFSGRQFSNSRSEMNVSTLELGDSALYLCASNREIGYTGELFFGEGSRLTVL.

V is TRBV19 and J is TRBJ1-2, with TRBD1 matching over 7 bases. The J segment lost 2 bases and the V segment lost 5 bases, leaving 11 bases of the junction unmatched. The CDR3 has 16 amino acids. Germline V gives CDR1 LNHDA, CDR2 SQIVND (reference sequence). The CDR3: CASSSRSGGTNYGYTF. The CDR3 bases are TGTGCCAGTAGTTCGAGATCAGGGGGAACGAACTATGGCTACACCTTC.

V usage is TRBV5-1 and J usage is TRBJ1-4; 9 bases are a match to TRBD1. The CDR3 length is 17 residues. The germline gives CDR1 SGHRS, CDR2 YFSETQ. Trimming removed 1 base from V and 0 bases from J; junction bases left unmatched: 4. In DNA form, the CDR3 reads TGCGCCAGCAGCTTGCGGGGACAGGGTACAACTAATGAAAAACTGTTTTTT. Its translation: CASSLRGQGTTNEKLFF.

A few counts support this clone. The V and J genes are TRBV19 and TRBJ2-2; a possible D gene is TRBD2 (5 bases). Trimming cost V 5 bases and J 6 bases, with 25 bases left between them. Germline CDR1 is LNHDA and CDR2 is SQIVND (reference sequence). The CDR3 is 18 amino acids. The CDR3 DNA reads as TGTGCCAGTAGTCTCTCTGAGGGAAGAGGCCCGCGCCCCGGGGAGCTGTTTTTT. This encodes CASSLSEGRGPRPGELFF.

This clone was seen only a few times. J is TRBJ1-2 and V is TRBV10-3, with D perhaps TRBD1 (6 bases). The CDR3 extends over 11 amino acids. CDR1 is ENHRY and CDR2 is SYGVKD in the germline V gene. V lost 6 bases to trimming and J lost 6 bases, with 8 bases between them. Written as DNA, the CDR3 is TGTGCCATCAGCACAGGGAATGGCTACACCTTC. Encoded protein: CAISTGNGYTF.

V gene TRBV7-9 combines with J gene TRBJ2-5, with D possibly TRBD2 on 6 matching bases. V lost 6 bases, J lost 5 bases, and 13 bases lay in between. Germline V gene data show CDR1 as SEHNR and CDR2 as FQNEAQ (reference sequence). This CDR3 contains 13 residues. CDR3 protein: CASRPTSSETQYF. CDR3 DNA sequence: TGTGCCAGCAGGCCTACTAGCAGCGAGACCCAGTACTTC.

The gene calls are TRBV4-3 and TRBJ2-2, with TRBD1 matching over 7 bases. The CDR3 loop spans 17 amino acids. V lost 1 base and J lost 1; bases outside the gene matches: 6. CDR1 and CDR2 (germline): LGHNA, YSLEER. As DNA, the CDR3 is TGCGCCAGCAGCCAAGCCCCCGGGACAGTGAACACCGGGGAGCTGTTTTTT. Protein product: CASSQAPGTVNTGELFF.